This T cell receptor (beta chain) was sequenced in a study of T cell repertoires in cytomegalovirus infection. Across the study: Selected CMV epitopes included recently identified HLA-C-restricted ones as well as well-studied HLA-B-restricted ones.

There are many counts of this clonotype. What it recognizes is unknown. The CDR3 totals 12 residues. V dropped 2 bases and J dropped 7 bases, with 5 bases sitting between them. Germline V gives CDR1 SNHLY, CDR2 FYNNEI. One entry per CDR3 protein results from TCRdb running MiXCR on the reads. The sample lists around 95,000 distinct CDR3 sequences, around 32% seen once, with about three quarters in the top ten. Specimen: CD8+ T cells from cultured PBMCs, collected from culture after CMV antigen stimulation. This receptor was obtained from a human donor in good health (CMV status not recorded). Some clones in this sample may be carry-over from other donors' samples. This chain joins TRBV2 and TRBJ1-4; D is unresolved. CDR3 loop: CASSESAEKLFF. The CDR3, as DNA: TGTGCCAGCAGTGAATCGGCTGAAAAACTGTTTTTT.